Below are 30 T cell receptor beta chains sequenced from a single sample in a study of lymphopenia after photon versus proton radiotherapy (dated by TCRdb to between 2018 and 2021). The receptor library was made with the immunoSEQ multiplex PCR assay. TCRdb holds this immuneACCESS table with in-frame rearrangements only. Some clones are missing; in checked studies, unresolved V genes explain under half, and the rest has no known cause. Counted in this sample were about 6,100 clones; approximately 90% of them appeared once. Approximately 10% of the sample belongs to the ten largest clones. The sample here was peripheral blood, taken from a patient treated with photon-based radiotherapy. These receptors were collected from a man in his fifties or sixties with cholangiocarcinoma.

Concerning this clone: One end of the junction is discordant with germline, which a read error may explain. The chain is built from TRBV19 and TRBJ1-3; D is perhaps TRBD1 (6 bases). There are 13 residues in the CDR3. Germline assignment: CDR1 LNHDA and CDR2 SQIVND (reference sequence). In DNA form, the CDR3 reads TGTGCCAGTATGATGGGGGCTGGAAGCACCATATATTTT. It yields the protein CASMMGAGSTIYF. The full variable domain, completed using reference TRBV19 and TRBJ1-3, is DGGITQSPKYLFRKEGQNVTLSCEQNLNHDAMYWYRQDPGQGLRLIYYSQIVNDFQKGDIAEGYSVSREKKESFPLTVTSAQKNPTAFYLCASMMGAGSTIYFGEGSWLTVV.

The CDR3 DNA reads as TGTGCCAGTAGTATCGGGGGGCAGAATTCACCCCTCCACTTT. This gives the protein CASSIGGQNSPLHF. V gene TRBV19 combines with J gene TRBJ1-6; tentative D call: TRBD1 (6 bases). The germline gives CDR1 LNHDA, CDR2 SQIVND (reference sequence). V gave up 3 bases and J gave up 7 bases, with 10 bases separating them. The CDR3 spans 14 residues.

V is TRBV5-1 and J is TRBJ1-4; weak D call: TRBD1 (6 bases). Germline V gene sequence: CDR1 SGHRS, CDR2 YFSETQ. The CDR3 length is 14 residues. V was clipped by 2 bases and J by 6 bases, with 11 bases between them. The DNA of the CDR3 is TGCGCCAGCAGCTTACAGGGTTCCGATGAAAAACTGTTTTTT. Translating it yields CASSLQGSDEKLFF. Filled out from reference TRBV5-1 and TRBJ1-4, the complete variable domain reads KAGVTQTPRYLIKTRGQQVTLSCSPISGHRSVSWYQQTPGQGLQFLFEYFSETQRNKGNFPGRFSGRQFSNSRSEMNVSTLELGDSALYLCASSLQGSDEKLFFGSGTQLSVL.

The chain couples TRBV6-5 to TRBJ1-1; TRBD1 matches 7 bases. The CDR3 is 15 residues long. V gave up 5 bases and J gave up 0 bases; unmatched junction bases: 6. Germline CDR1 MNHEY, CDR2 SVGAGI. The CDR3 loop reads CASSGAGQMNTEAFF. The CDR3 nucleotides are TGTGCCAGCAGTGGCGCGGGACAGATGAACACTGAAGCTTTCTTT.

J is TRBJ2-7 and V is TRBV11-2; 7 nucleotides match TRBD2. Germline V lookup: CDR1 SGHAT, CDR2 FQNNGV. The CDR3 covers 16 residues. V was clipped by 6 bases and J by 0 bases; unmatched bases: 11. The CDR3 loop is CASSWGRGSVSYEQYF. DNA for the CDR3: TGTGCCAGCAGTTGGGGGAGGGGAAGTGTCTCCTACGAGCAGTACTTC.

This chain uses TRBV7-2 with TRBJ2-7; no firm D call. Germline CDR1 reads SGHTA; CDR2 reads FQGNSA. CDR3 size: 14 residues. Trimming removed 0 bases from V and 4 bases from J, with 10 bases in between. This CDR3 reads CASSLAGEIYEQYF. The DNA for the CDR3 is TGTGCCAGCAGCTTAGCGGGTGAGATTTACGAGCAGTACTTC.

Concerning this clone itself: At one boundary the junction diverges from the germline segment, which might be a read error. The chain joins TRBV27 to TRBJ2-3, with a tentative D call TRBD1 (5 bases). This CDR3 has 15 amino acids. Per the germline V gene, CDR1 is MNHEY and CDR2 is SMNVEV (reference sequence). The CDR3 sequence is CTSSLFPGSTDTQYF. Here the CDR3 DNA reads TGTACCAGCAGTTTATTCCCAGGGTCCACAGATACGCAGTATTTT.

The rearrangement uses TRBV28 and TRBJ2-5; no clear D. The CDR3 length is 15 residues. V was pared by 3 bases and J by 2 bases, with 13 bases between. Germline V gene lookup returns CDR1 MDHEN and CDR2 SYDVKM. The CDR3 loop reads CASSLAAQSQETQYF. The CDR3 DNA reads as TGTGCCAGCAGTTTGGCTGCTCAGTCACAAGAGACCCAGTACTTC. The variable domain in full, completed from reference TRBV28 and TRBJ2-5, reads DVKVTQSSRYLVKRTGEKVFLECVQDMDHENMFWYRQDPGLGLRLIYFSYDVKMKEKGDIPEGYSVSREKKERFSLILESASTNQTSMYLCASSLAAQSQETQYFGPGTRLLVL.

The chain has TRBV18 and TRBJ2-7; D might be TRBD1 (5 bases). Trimming cost V 4 bases and J 5 bases, with 15 bases left between them. This CDR3 contains 14 residues. Looked up from germline, CDR1 is KGHSH and CDR2 is LQKENI. CDR3 DNA: TGTGCCAGCTCACGTAGGGGAATCGAGGACGAGCAGTACTTC. Its translation: CASSRRGIEDEQYF. The entire variable domain, with the rest obtained from reference TRBV18 and TRBJ2-7, is as follows: NAGVMQNPRHLVRRRGQEARLRCSPMKGHSHVYWYRQLPEEGLKFMVYLQKENIIDESGMPKERFSAEFPKEGPSILRIQQVVRGDSAAYFCASSRRGIEDEQYFGPGTRLTVT.

J is TRBJ2-2 and V is TRBV5-4; 7 nucleotides agree with TRBD1. The CDR3 is made up of 15 amino acids. Unmatched junction bases numbered 0, after V lost 0 bases and J lost 1 base. Per the germline V gene, CDR1 is SGHNT and CDR2 is YYREEE (reference sequence). As DNA, the CDR3 is TGTGCCAGCAGCTTGGGGACAGGGAACACCGGGGAGCTGTTTTTT. It specifies CASSLGTGNTGELFF.

This chain joins TRBV10-3 and TRBJ1-1; possibly TRBD1 for D (5 bases). The germline V and J ends were trimmed by 1 base and 4 bases, with 19 bases remaining between them. From germline, CDR1 is ENHRY and CDR2 SYGVKD. The CDR3 consists of 17 residues. CDR3 in DNA: TGTGCCATCAGTGAGTTAAACGAGGGGTTGACGGCCACTGAAGCTTTCTTT. This encodes CAISELNEGLTATEAFF.

The rearrangement links TRBV6-5 to TRBJ2-2; 8 nucleotides align to TRBD2. This CDR3 has 14 amino acids. Germline V CDR1 and CDR2: MNHEY, SVGAGI. V shed 5 bases and J 14 bases; nucleotides not matched to a gene: 13. This chain's CDR3 is CASSPPEGGRILFF. The CDR3 DNA sequence: TGTGCCAGCAGTCCGCCTGAGGGCGGGAGGATTCTGTTTTTT.

The chain links TRBV5-1 to TRBJ2-5, with D tentatively TRBD1 (6 bases). The germline gives CDR1 SGHRS, CDR2 YFSETQ. CDR3 length: 15 amino acids. Trimming shortened V by 5 bases and J by 5 bases, and 19 bases separated the two germline ends. CDR3 bases: TGCGCCAGCAGGGGTTATGCAGGGGTTGAGGAGACCCAGTACTTC. Translation gives CASRGYAGVEETQYF.

The V and J genes are TRBV11-3 and TRBJ2-1; 9 bases are shared with TRBD1. The CDR3 loop spans 17 amino acids. Germline V gives CDR1 SGHNT, CDR2 YENEEA. The V and J ends lost 6 bases and 4 bases, in that order; junction bases with no gene match: 13. In nucleotides, the CDR3 is TGTGCCAGCAGAGCCATGGGTGGGACAGGGTCTTACAATGAGCAGTTCTTC. Translation: CASRAMGGTGSYNEQFF.

The chain joins TRBV11-2 to TRBJ2-3; the D gene is possibly TRBD1 (6 bases). Trimming stripped 0 bases from V and 6 bases from J, with 13 bases between. The CDR3 has 15 residues. Germline loops: CDR1 SGHAT, CDR2 FQNNGV. The CDR3 DNA reads TGTGCCAGCAGCTTAGAGTACAGGGAATTCGATACGCAGTATTTT. This gives the protein CASSLEYREFDTQYF.

The rearrangement joins TRBV11-2 to TRBJ2-7, with a weak D call TRBD2 (6 bases). The CDR3 totals 17 residues. Trimming pared 0 bases from V and 2 bases from J, leaving 17 bases between. Germline assignment: CDR1 SGHAT and CDR2 FQNNGV. In DNA form, the CDR3 reads TGTGCCAGCAGCTTAGATCTAAGGGCAGCGGGTCCCTACGAGCAGTACTTC. It codes for CASSLDLRAAGPYEQYF.

J is TRBJ1-2 and V is TRBV4-3, with TRBD1 as a possible D gene (6 bases). The CDR3 contains 15 residues. Between the trimmed V and J ends, which lost 0 bases and 4 bases, there was a span of 12 bases. Germline-derived CDR1 and CDR2 are LGHNA and YSLEER. The CDR3 reads CASSQDTTGLYGYTF. The CDR3 nucleotides are TGCGCCAGCAGCCAAGATACCACAGGGCTCTATGGCTACACCTTC.

The chain has TRBV29-1 and TRBJ2-7; 7 bases are a match to TRBD1. This CDR3 has 14 amino acids. Germline CDR1 reads SQVTM; CDR2 reads ANQGSEA. Unmatched junction bases numbered 8, after V lost 6 bases and J lost 0 bases. Here the CDR3 reads CSVAQGSDSYEQYF. The CDR3 bases are TGCAGCGTAGCACAGGGGTCTGACTCCTACGAGCAGTACTTC.

The chain couples TRBV6-5 to TRBJ2-1; 9 bases map to TRBD1. The CDR3 extends over 15 amino acids. The germline V gene has CDR1 MNHEY and CDR2 SVGAGI. With V trimmed by 5 bases and J by 7 bases, 9 bases remained unmatched. CDR3 nucleotides: TGTGCCAGCAGTCTGGACAGGGGCGAGTGGAATGAGCAGTTCTTC. Protein sequence: CASSLDRGEWNEQFF.

This rearrangement joins TRBV10-3 to TRBJ2-1, with a weak D call TRBD1 (5 bases). The CDR3 contains 14 residues. The V gene lost 2 bases and the J gene lost 4 bases, with 9 bases spanning the gap. From germline, CDR1 is ENHRY and CDR2 SYGVKD. The DNA of the CDR3 is TGTGCCATCAGTGAGGACAGCTTTTACAATGAGCAGTTCTTC. As protein: CAISEDSFYNEQFF.

The gene calls are TRBV9 and TRBJ2-7; 8 bases fit TRBD2. From germline, CDR1 is SGDLS and CDR2 YYNGEE. V lost 0 bases to trimming and J lost 0 bases; unmatched junction nucleotides: 2. This CDR3 is built from 15 residues. The CDR3 region has the DNA TGTGCCAGCAGCGTAGCGGGAGGGGGCTCCTACGAGCAGTACTTC. Translation: CASSVAGGGSYEQYF.

The V and J genes are TRBV10-2 and TRBJ2-1; D uncertain. The CDR3 totals 14 residues. Germline assignment: CDR1 WSHSY and CDR2 SAAADI. The V and J ends lost 3 bases and 0 bases respectively, with 6 bases between them. CDR3 amino acids: CASSDIFSYNEQFF. CDR3 in DNA: TGCGCCAGCAGTGACATCTTCTCCTACAATGAGCAGTTCTTC.

The rearrangement joins TRBV11-2 to TRBJ1-4; weak D call: TRBD1 (5 bases). The CDR3 is 18 residues long. Trimming left V 5 bases short and J 5 bases short, with 24 bases between. The germline V gene has CDR1 SGHAT and CDR2 FQNNGV. CDR3 in amino acids: CASSRFRQLRGMNEKLFF. For the CDR3, the DNA is TGTGCCAGCAGCCGGTTCAGACAGCTCCGAGGGATGAATGAAAAACTGTTTTTT.

The chain joins TRBV5-1 to TRBJ2-7; 7 bases agree with TRBD1. V was pared by 1 base and J by 4 bases, with 11 bases of the junction left unmatched. Per the germline V gene, CDR1 is SGHRS and CDR2 is YFSETQ. The CDR3 has 16 residues. CDR3 region: CASSLQSTGTAYEQYF. The CDR3 DNA reads TGCGCCAGCAGCTTGCAAAGTACCGGGACAGCTTACGAGCAGTACTTC.

The chain employs TRBV4-1 and TRBJ2-1; no firm D call. Germline values: CDR1 MGHRA, CDR2 YSYEKL. The CDR3 has 16 amino acids. V was shortened by 2 bases and J by 0 bases, with 11 bases between the two germline ends. The CDR3 spells CASSQTVDSSYNEQFF. For the CDR3, the DNA is TGCGCCAGCAGCCAAACCGTAGATAGCTCCTACAATGAGCAGTTCTTC.

V usage is TRBV2 and J usage is TRBJ1-4; D is unresolved. V was trimmed by 4 bases and J by 6 bases, leaving 6 bases between them. This CDR3 region has 12 residues. The germline V gene encodes CDR1 SNHLY and CDR2 FYNNEI. DNA for the CDR3: TGTGCCAGCAGTGGGGAGGATGAAAAACTGTTTTTT. It codes for CASSGEDEKLFF. The full variable domain, completed using reference TRBV2 and TRBJ1-4, is EPEVTQTPSHQVTQMGQEVILRCVPISNHLYFYWYRQILGQKVEFLVSFYNNEISEKSEIFDDQFSVERPDGSNFTLKIRSTKLEDSAMYFCASSGEDEKLFFGSGTQLSVL.

As for this clone: Mismatch with germline at one junction end may stem from a read error. CDR3 residues: CASSWDSQGTQYF. The CDR3 DNA reads TGTGCCAGCAGCTGGGACAGTCAAGGGACCCAGTACTTC. The J gene is TRBJ2-5, the V gene TRBV7-3; 7 positions agree with TRBD1. Looked up from germline, CDR1 is SGHTA and CDR2 is FQGTGA. CDR3 size: 13 residues.

The rearrangement links TRBV25-1 to TRBJ2-3, with TRBD2 as a possible D gene (6 bases). Trimming removed 4 bases from V and 4 bases from J, with 15 bases in between. Germline CDR1 and CDR2: MGHDK and SYGVNS. This CDR3 is 15 amino acids long. The CDR3 region has the DNA TGTGCCAGCAGTGCCCCGACTAGAGGCGCAGATACGCAGTATTTT. Its translation is CASSAPTRGADTQYF.

This chain joins TRBV7-9 and TRBJ1-1; TRBD1 might be the D (6 bases). Trimming removed 5 bases at V and 3 bases at J, with 13 bases between. Germline CDR1 reads SEHNR; CDR2 reads FQNEAQ (reference sequence). The CDR3 has 14 amino acids. This chain's CDR3 is CASSSRDIHTEAFF. The CDR3 DNA reads TGTGCCAGCAGCAGCCGGGACATTCACACTGAAGCTTTCTTT.

This rearrangement joins TRBV4-1 to TRBJ2-1, with a weak D call TRBD1 (6 bases). V dropped 0 bases and J dropped 9 bases, with 24 bases sitting between them. The CDR3 has 18 amino acids. In germline, CDR1 is MGHRA, CDR2 YSYEKL. CDR3 bases: TGCGCCAGCAGCCAAGATTGGACAGACACCGAGGGAAACTCTGAGCAGTTCTTC. Amino acid sequence: CASSQDWTDTEGNSEQFF.